The source of this TCR beta chain is a study of PD-1 blockade in classical Hodgkin lymphoma. Study-level results: The study reported lower baseline TCR diversity in newly diagnosed patients than in healthy donors.

Clones were sequenced by immunoSEQ multiplex PCR, and TCRdb holds only the in-frame ones, with some missing. The sample has about 20,000 clones, approximately 84% seen once. All trial patients relapsed after autologous stem cell transplantation. About this clone itself: Its target is unknown.

This clonotype was obtained from a human donor with classical Hodgkin lymphoma. This specimen consisted of peripheral blood mononuclear cells (PBMCs), obtained at baseline.

Here the CDR3 DNA reads TGTGCCAGTAGTATAGGCGGGGAGCTGTTTTTT. It translates to CASSIGGELFF. V gene TRBV19 combines with J gene TRBJ2-2, with D hard to call. Between the trimmed V and J ends, which lost 1 base and 7 bases, there was a span of 1 base. The CDR3 contains 11 residues. The V gene's germline CDR1 is LNHDA and CDR2 SQIVND (reference sequence).